These T cell receptor beta chains were read from a single sample in a study of blood T cell repertoires in COVID-19. The table came from immunoSEQ multiplex PCR; TCRdb's copy has only in-frame clones and leaves some out. The data show 200,000 to 250,000 clones, around 89% seen once. The sample was peripheral blood. The receptor source for this set is a middle-aged woman with acute or convalescent COVID-19. CDR3s include the opening cysteine and the closing phenylalanine or tryptophan. The D gene is left open where the match is weak. Rows may omit the clone size; those that give it use once, few, many or a size class.

D | J | length | size | V | DNA | CDR3
. | TRBJ1-6 | 16 | . | TRBV7-4 | TGTGCCAGCAGCTTAAGCGATGACAGCCCAAATTCACCCCTCCACTTT | CASSLSDDSPNSPLHF
. | TRBJ1-4 | 14 | once | TRBV20-1 | TGCAGTGCTAGTCAAAGGGGAACAGTTGAAAAACTGTTTTTT | CSASQRGTVEKLFF
. | TRBJ1-1 | 12 | once | TRBV5-1 | TGCGCCAGCAGCTTGGGACACGATGAAGCTTTCTTT | CASSLGHDEAFF
TRBD2 | TRBJ2-3 | 18 | . | TRBV5-1 | TGCGCCAGCAGCGGAGGGGCGGGGGGCTTCTATCCCACAGATACGCAGTATTTT | CASSGGAGGFYPTDTQYF
TRBD1 | TRBJ2-2 | 13 | . | TRBV9 | TGTGCCAGCAGAGGGACAGGGGACGGGGAGCTGTTTTTT | CASRGTGDGELFF
. | TRBJ1-1 | 15 | few | TRBV5-1 | TGCGCCAGCAGCCCCCTGGCAGGGGCGGGCACTGAAGCTTTCTTT | CASSPLAGAGTEAFF
TRBD2 | TRBJ2-1 | 16 | . | TRBV6-1 | TGTGCCAGCAGTGAAGCACTAGCGGGGGGCTACAATGAGCAGTTCTTC | CASSEALAGGYNEQFF
. | TRBJ1-5 | 14 | . | TRBV9 | TGTGCCAGCAGCCTAGGGGGGGGGTATCAGCCCCAGCATTTT | CASSLGGGYQPQHF
TRBD1 | TRBJ1-3 | 16 | . | TRBV4-1 | TGCGCCAGCAGCCGACTGGACAGGTTCTCTGGAAACACCATATATTTT | CASSRLDRFSGNTIYF
TRBD1 | TRBJ1-3 | 15 | . | TRBV7-2 | TGTGCCAGCAGCTTATCACAGGGGGCTGGAAACACCATATATTTT | CASSLSQGAGNTIYF
TRBD1 | TRBJ2-2 | 13 | once | TRBV19 | TGTGCCAGTAGTGTTACAGGGGCCGGGGAGCTGTTTTTT | CASSVTGAGELFF
TRBD1 | TRBJ1-2 | 16 | . | TRBV28 | TGTGCCAGCAGTTTATCGACGATGGGACAGTCCTATGGCTACACCTTC | CASSLSTMGQSYGYTF
. | TRBJ1-2 | 13 | once | TRBV5-1 | TGCGCCAGCAGACCAGGGGTTGAGGGAGGCTACACCTTC | CASRPGVEGGYTF
. | TRBJ1-1 | 16 | . | TRBV7-9 | TGTGCCAGCAGCTTGCCGGGCGGACTGGCGGCCACTGAAGCTTTCTTT | CASSLPGGLAATEAFF
. | TRBJ2-3 | 14 | . | TRBV6-5 | TGTGCCAGTCGGGACTGGCGGAGCCTTGATACGCAGTATTTT | CASRDWRSLDTQYF
. | TRBJ1-5 | 14 | few | TRBV9 | TGTGCCAGCAGCCCCCGGGGTAGCAATCAGCCCCAGCATTTT | CASSPRGSNQPQHF
. | TRBJ1-2 | 19 | . | TRBV27 | TGTGCCAGCAGTTTCCATTCGACTTTGGCGGGGACGGGGAACTATGGCTACACCTTC | CASSFHSTLAGTGNYGYTF
TRBD1 | TRBJ1-6 | 17 | . | TRBV10-1 | TGCGCCAGCATCGGATTAGGGACAGGGGGCTATAATTCACCCCTCCACTTT | CASIGLGTGGYNSPLHF
TRBD2 | TRBJ2-1 | 15 | . | TRBV13 | TGTGCCAGCAGCCCTAGCGGGGGGGGCTACAATGAGCAGTTCTTC | CASSPSGGGYNEQFF
. | TRBJ2-1 | 17 | . | TRBV3-1/TRBV3-2 | TGTGCCAGCAGCCCTCTACTAGCCCACCAACTTCACAATGAGCAGTTCTTC | CASSPLLAHQLHNEQFF
TRBD1 | TRBJ1-2 | 17 | . | TRBV5-1 | TGCGCCAGCAGCTTGACCGGGACAGGGGGCGGTCACTATGGCTACACCTTC | CASSLTGTGGGHYGYTF
. | TRBJ1-1 | 13 | . | TRBV30 | TGTGCCTGGAGTTTTATGTCGAACACTGAAGCTTTCTTT | CAWSFMSNTEAFF
. | TRBJ1-3 | 15 | . | TRBV4-1 | TGCGCCAGCAGCCAAGGTGCAGGGGATGGAAACACCATATATTTT | CASSQGAGDGNTIYF
. | TRBJ2-5 | 16 | . | TRBV12-5 | TGTGCTAGTGGTTCAGGGCAGGGAGGGGGACAAGAGACCCAGTACTTC | CASGSGQGGGQETQYF
. | TRBJ2-1 | 14 | . | TRBV7-8 | TGTGCCAGCAGCTTAGGCGTAGGGGACAATGAGCAGTTCTTC | CASSLGVGDNEQFF
TRBD2 | TRBJ2-5 | 14 | . | TRBV6-5 | TGTGCCAGCCGCGTACTAGCGGGGGGGCCGACCCAGTACTTC | CASRVLAGGPTQYF
. | TRBJ2-5 | 14 | . | TRBV5-1 | TGCGCCAGCAGCTTGAGACAGGTCCAAGAGACCCAGTACTTC | CASSLRQVQETQYF
TRBD1 | TRBJ2-5 | 16 | . | TRBV6-5 | TGTGCCAGCAGTTATCCACTTCAGGGGGACCTTGAGACCCAGTACTTC | CASSYPLQGDLETQYF
. | TRBJ1-1 | 13 | once | TRBV2 | TGTGCCAGCAGTGAGGAGGCGGGAACTGAAGCTTTCTTT | CASSEEAGTEAFF